This T cell receptor (beta chain) originates from a study of beta chain features in type 1 diabetes. General study results and limits: Cells with high TCR expression could be over-represented when cDNA is sequenced. The study found moderately but significantly shorter TCRB CDR3s in all four CD4+ subsets of Type 1 diabetes patients. More deletions and fewer insertions at VDJ junctions were found in patients with type 1 diabetes.

A note on this clone: The antigen remains unidentified.

Sampling consisted of one heparinised blood draw per donor, averaging about 116 mL. Trimming cost V 4 bases and J 12 bases; bases outside gene matches: 11. This CDR3 contains 15 residues. The germline gives CDR1 SGDLS, CDR2 YYNGEE. Expressed TCRB transcripts got sequenced, as all isolated RNA was reverse transcribed. TCRdb's table, derived via immunoSEQ multiplex PCR, lists solely in-frame clones and lacks some. The repertoire holds approximately 400,000 clones, around 16% seen once, with approximately 0.02% in the top ten. This TCR came from a woman between 18 and 30 years old in good health. The sequenced sample was naive CD4+ T cells from blood. The chain combines TRBV9 with TRBJ2-1; 12 bases agree with TRBD2. In DNA form, the CDR3 reads TGTGCCAGCAGCACCGAGCTAGCGGGAGGGAGCGGGCAGTTCTTC. Translated, it gives CASSTELAGGSGQFF.